This T cell receptor beta chain was retrieved from a study of T cell repertoires in aging, cancer and after chemotherapy. TRB rearrangements spanning V, D and J were amplified using mixed TRB-A/B primers. TCRdb fed the multiplex PCR reads into MiXCR, producing one record per CDR3 protein. The table lists roughly 1,500 distinct CDR3 sequences, 39% of them singletons. The template was genomic DNA from peripheral blood, not RNA. The sequenced sample consisted of blood. The TCR sequence derives from a human donor with a solid tumor.

The chain's CDR3 is CATSRFRNTEAFF. The CDR3 coding sequence is TGTGCCACGTCACGATTTAGAAACACTGAAGCTTTCTTT. V usage is TRBV19 and J usage is TRBJ1-1; D not resolved. Germline CDR1 reads LNHDA; CDR2 reads SQIVND (reference sequence). CDR3 length: 13 residues. The V end lost 10 bases, the J end lost 2 bases, and 14 bases lay between the germline ends.